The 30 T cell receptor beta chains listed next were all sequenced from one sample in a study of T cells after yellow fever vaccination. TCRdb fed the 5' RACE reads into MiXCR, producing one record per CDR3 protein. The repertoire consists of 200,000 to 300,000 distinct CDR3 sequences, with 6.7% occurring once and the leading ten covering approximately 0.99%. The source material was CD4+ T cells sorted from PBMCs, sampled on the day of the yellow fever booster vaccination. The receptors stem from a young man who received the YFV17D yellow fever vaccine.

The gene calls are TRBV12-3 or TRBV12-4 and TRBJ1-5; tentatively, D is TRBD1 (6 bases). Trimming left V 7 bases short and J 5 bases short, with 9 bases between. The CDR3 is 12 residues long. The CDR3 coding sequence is TGTGCCAGCAATCGACAGGATCAGCCCCAGCATTTT. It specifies CASNRQDQPQHF.

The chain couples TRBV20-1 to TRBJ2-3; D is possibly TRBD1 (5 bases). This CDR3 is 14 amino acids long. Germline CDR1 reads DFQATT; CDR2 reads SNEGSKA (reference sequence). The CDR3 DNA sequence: TGCAGCGCAGGCAGGGAACCCAAAACAGATACGCAGTATTTT. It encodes CSAGREPKTDTQYF.

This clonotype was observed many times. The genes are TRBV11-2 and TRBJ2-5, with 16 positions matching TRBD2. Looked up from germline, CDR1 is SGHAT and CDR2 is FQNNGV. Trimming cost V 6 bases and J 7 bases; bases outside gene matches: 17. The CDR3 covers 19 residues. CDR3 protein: CASSRGPPGLAGGPGTQYF. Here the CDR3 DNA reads TGTGCCAGCAGTCGAGGGCCTCCGGGACTAGCGGGAGGGCCCGGGACCCAGTACTTC.

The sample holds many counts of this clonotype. CDR3 nucleotide sequence: TGTGCCAGCAGCTTGGCTACTTTTCAAGAGACCCAGTACTTC. Protein product: CASSLATFQETQYF. The V gene is TRBV5-4, the J gene TRBJ2-5; no clear D gene. Germline assignment: CDR1 SGHNT and CDR2 YYREEE (reference sequence). The CDR3 is made up of 14 amino acids. Deletions cut 0 bases from V and 2 bases from J, with 8 bases between.

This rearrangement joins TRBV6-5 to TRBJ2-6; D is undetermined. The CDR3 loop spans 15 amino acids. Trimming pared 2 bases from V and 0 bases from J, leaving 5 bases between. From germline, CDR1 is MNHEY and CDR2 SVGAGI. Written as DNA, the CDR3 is TGTGCCAGCAGTTACGCTAGCTCTGGGGCCAACGTCCTGACTTTC. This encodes CASSYASSGANVLTF.

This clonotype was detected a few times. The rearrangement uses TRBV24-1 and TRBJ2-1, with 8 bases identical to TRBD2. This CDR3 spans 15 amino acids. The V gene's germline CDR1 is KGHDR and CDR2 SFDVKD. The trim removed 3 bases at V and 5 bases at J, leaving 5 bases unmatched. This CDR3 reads CATSDPTSGNNEQFF. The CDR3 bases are TGTGCCACCAGTGATCCTACTAGCGGCAACAATGAGCAGTTCTTC.

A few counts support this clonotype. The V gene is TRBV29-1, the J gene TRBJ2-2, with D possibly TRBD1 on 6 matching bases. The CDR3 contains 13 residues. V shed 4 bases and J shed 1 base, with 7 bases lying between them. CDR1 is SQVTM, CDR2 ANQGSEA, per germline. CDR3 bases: TGCAGCGTTGCAGGGGAGAACACCGGGGAGCTGTTTTTT. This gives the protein CSVAGENTGELFF.

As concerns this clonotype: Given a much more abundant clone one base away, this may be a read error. The CDR3 nucleotides are TGTGCCAGCAGACCTAGCGGTGAGAAGTTCTTC. Translating it yields CASRPSGEKFF. This sequence joins TRBV2 and TRBJ2-1; 7 bases align to TRBD2. This CDR3 contains 11 residues. The V gene's germline CDR1 is SNHLY and CDR2 FYNNEI.

The CDR3, as DNA: TGTGCCATCAGTGAAACGGTATCGAACACCGGGGAGCTGTTTTTT. It translates to CAISETVSNTGELFF. This sequence joins TRBV10-3 and TRBJ2-2; D is uncertain. Trimming pared 3 bases from V and 0 bases from J, leaving 8 bases between. The germline V gene has CDR1 ENHRY and CDR2 SYGVKD. This CDR3 spans 15 amino acids.

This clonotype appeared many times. The CDR3 is CSARYWRSYNEQFF. CDR3 sequence (DNA): TGCAGTGCTAGATACTGGCGCTCCTACAATGAGCAGTTCTTC. The gene calls are TRBV20-1 and TRBJ2-1; D gene unclear. V was pared by 2 bases and J by 0 bases, with 8 bases between. The CDR3 is made up of 14 amino acids. The germline gives CDR1 DFQATT, CDR2 SNEGSKA (reference sequence).

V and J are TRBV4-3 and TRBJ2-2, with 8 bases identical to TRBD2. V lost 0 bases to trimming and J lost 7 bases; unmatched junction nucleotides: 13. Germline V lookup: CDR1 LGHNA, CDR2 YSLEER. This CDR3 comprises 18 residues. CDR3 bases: TGCGCCAGCAGCCAAGAGCCACTCCGGGAGGGCCGGCTCGGGGAGCTGTTTTTT. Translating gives CASSQEPLREGRLGELFF.

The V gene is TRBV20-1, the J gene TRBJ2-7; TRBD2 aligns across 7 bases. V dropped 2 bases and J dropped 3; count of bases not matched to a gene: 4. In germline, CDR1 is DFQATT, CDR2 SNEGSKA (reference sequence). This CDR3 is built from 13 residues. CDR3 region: CSARPAGSYEQYF. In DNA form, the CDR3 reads TGCAGTGCTAGACCAGCGGGAAGCTACGAGCAGTACTTC.

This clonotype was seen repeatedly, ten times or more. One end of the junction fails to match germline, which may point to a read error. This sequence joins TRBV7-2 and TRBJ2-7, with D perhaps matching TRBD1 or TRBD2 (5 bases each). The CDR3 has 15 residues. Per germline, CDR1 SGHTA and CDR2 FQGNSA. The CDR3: CASSLAGTATYEQYF. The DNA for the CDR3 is TGCGCCAGCAGCTTGGCCGGGACGGCGACCTACGAGCAGTACTTC.

CDR3 sequence reads: CASSPGLLEQYF. DNA for the CDR3: TGTGCCAGCAGCCCGGGACTTCTGGAGCAGTACTTC. The chain has TRBV7-2 and TRBJ2-7, with a weak D call TRBD2 (6 bases). V was trimmed by 5 bases and J by 7 bases, leaving 12 bases between them. Germline CDR1 reads SGHTA; CDR2 reads FQGNSA. This CDR3 contains 12 residues.

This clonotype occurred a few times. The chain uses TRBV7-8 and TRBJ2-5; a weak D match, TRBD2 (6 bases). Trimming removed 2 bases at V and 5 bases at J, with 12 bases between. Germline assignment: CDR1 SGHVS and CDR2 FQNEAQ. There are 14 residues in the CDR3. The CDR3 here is CASSLWRGTETQYF. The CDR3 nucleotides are TGTGCCAGCAGCTTATGGCGGGGAACGGAGACCCAGTACTTC.

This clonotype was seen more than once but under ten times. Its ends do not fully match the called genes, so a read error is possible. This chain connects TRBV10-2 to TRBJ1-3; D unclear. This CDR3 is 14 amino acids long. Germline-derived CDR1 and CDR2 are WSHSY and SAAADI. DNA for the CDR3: TGCGCCAGCATTGAGGATCTACCTGGAAACACCATATATTTT. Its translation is CASIEDLPGNTIYF.

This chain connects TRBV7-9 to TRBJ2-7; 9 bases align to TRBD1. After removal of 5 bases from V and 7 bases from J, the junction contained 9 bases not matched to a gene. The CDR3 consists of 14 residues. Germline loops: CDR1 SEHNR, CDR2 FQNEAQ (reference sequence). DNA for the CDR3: TGTGCCAGCAGCCACCGGGACAGGGATCTGGAGCAGTACTTC. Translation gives CASSHRDRDLEQYF.

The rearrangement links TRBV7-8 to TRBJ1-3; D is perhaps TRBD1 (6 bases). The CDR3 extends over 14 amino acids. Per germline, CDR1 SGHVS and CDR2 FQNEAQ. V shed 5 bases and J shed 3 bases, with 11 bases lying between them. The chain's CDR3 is CASSPTGGGNTIYF. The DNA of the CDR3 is TGTGCCAGCAGCCCGACAGGTGGTGGAAACACCATATATTTT.

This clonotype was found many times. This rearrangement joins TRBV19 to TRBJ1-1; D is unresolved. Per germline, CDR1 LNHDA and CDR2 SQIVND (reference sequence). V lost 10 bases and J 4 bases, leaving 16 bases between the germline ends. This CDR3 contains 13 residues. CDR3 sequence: CATSTESGTEAFF. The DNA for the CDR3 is TGTGCCACCTCCACCGAGTCGGGCACTGAAGCTTTCTTT.

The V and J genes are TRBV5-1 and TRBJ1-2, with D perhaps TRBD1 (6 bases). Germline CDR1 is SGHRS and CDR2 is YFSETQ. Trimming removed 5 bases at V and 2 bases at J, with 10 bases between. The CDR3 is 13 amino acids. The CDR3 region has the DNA TGCGCCAGCAGACAGGGATTCAACTATGGCTACACCTTC. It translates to CASRQGFNYGYTF.

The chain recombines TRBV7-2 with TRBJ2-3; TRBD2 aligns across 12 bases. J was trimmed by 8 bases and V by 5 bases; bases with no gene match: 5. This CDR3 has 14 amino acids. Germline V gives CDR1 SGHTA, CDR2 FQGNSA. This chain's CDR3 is CASSPGLAGLTQYF. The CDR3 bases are TGTGCCAGCAGCCCGGGACTAGCGGGCCTTACGCAGTATTTT.

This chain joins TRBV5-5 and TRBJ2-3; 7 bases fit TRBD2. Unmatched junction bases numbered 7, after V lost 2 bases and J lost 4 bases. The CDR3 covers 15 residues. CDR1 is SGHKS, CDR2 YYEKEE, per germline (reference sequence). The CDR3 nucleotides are TGTGCCAGCAGCTTAGGCGGGAGTGGCGCAGATACGCAGTATTTT. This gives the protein CASSLGGSGADTQYF.

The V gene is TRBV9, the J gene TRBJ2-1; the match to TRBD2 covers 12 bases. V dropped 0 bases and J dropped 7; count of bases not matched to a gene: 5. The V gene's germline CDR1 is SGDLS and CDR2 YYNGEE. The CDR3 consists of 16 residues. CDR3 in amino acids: CASSVELLAGGNEQFF. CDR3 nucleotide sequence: TGTGCCAGCAGCGTAGAACTACTAGCGGGAGGAAATGAGCAGTTCTTC.

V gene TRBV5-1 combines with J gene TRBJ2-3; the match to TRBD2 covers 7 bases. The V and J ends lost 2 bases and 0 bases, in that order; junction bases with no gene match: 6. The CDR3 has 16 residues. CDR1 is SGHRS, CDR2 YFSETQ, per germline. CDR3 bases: TGCGCCAGCAGCTTTTCTAGCGGAACCAGCACAGATACGCAGTATTTT. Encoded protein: CASSFSSGTSTDTQYF.

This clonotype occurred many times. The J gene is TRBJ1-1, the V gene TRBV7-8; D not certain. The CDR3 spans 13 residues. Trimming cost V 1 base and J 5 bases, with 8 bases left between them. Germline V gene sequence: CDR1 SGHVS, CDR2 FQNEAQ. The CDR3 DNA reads TGTGCCAGCAGCTTAGAGCGGGGAACTGAAGCTTTCTTT. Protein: CASSLERGTEAFF.

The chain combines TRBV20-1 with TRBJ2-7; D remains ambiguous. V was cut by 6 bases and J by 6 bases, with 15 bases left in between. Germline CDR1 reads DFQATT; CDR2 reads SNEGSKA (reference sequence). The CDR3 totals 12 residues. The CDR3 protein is CSATVSDREQYF. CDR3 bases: TGCAGTGCCACCGTTTCGGACCGCGAGCAGTACTTC.

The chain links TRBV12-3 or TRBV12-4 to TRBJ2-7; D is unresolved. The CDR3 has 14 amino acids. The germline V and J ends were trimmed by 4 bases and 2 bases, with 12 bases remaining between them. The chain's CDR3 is CASSSPPAAYEQYF. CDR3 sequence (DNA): TGTGCCAGCAGTTCCCCCCCCGCTGCCTACGAGCAGTACTTC.

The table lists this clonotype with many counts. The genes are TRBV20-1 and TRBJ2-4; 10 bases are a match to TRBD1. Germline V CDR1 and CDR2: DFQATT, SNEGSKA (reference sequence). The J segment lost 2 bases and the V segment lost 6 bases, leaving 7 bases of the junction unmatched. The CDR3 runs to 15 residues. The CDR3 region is CSARRQGATKNIQYF. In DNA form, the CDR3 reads TGCAGTGCCCGACGACAGGGGGCGACCAAAAACATTCAGTACTTC.

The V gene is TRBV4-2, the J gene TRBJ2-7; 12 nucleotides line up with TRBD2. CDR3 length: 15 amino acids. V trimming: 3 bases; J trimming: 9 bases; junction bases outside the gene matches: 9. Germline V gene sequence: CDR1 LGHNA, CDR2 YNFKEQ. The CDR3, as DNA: TGTGCCAGCAGCCAGAGACTAGCGGGAGAGGGTGTGCAGTACTTC. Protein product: CASSQRLAGEGVQYF.

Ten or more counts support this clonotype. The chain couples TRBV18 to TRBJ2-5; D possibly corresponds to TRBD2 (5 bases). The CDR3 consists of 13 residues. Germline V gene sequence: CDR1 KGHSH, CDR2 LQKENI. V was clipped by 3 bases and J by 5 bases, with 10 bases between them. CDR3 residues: CASSPWTGETQYF. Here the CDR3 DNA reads TGTGCCAGCTCACCCTGGACGGGGGAGACCCAGTACTTC. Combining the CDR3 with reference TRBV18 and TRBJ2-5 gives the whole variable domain NAGVMQNPRHLVRRRGQEARLRCSPMKGHSHVYWYRQLPEEGLKFMVYLQKENIIDESGMPKERFSAEFPKEGPSILRIQQVVRGDSAAYFCASSPWTGETQYFGPGTRLLVL.